Below, 28 T cell receptor beta chains from the same sample are listed, as sequenced in a study of circulating CD8 cells and anti-PD-1 response in melanoma. The QIAseq Immune Repertoire TCR panel built the libraries from 15 ng of total RNA. From the reads, TCRdb called clonotypes with MiXCR, one entry per CDR3 protein. The sample records around 500 distinct CDR3 sequences, over 3.5% being singletons. From live CD3+CD8+TCRalphabeta+ cells, four PD-1 and/or TIGIT subsets were sorted. Here the sequenced sample was CD8+ T cells from PBMCs, taken at baseline or after one month of anti-PD-1 therapy (not recorded which). These receptors were obtained from a human donor with melanoma.

This clonotype was counted only a few times. This rearrangement joins TRBV7-2 to TRBJ2-2, with 8 nucleotides matching TRBD1. Trimming removed 8 bases from V and 6 bases from J; junction bases left unmatched: 14. Germline loops: CDR1 SGHTA, CDR2 FQGNSA. The CDR3 length is 16 residues. CDR3 DNA: TGTGCCAGCGGCATACGATCAGGGGGCATCTCCGGGGAGCTGTTTTTT. Residues: CASGIRSGGISGELFF.

This clonotype is labeled as large (0.1 to 1%). The chain carries TRBV29-1 and TRBJ2-2; D is unclear. The CDR3 loop spans 11 amino acids. Germline V lookup: CDR1 SQVTM, CDR2 ANQGSEA. V was shortened by 2 bases and J by 6 bases, with 4 bases between the two germline ends. CDR3 DNA: TGCAGCGTTGAACGGGCCGGGGAGCTGTTTTTT. This translates into CSVERAGELFF.

This clonotype is judged large. The gene calls are TRBV5-4 and TRBJ2-2; no reliable D call. Germline CDR1 SGHNT, CDR2 YYREEE (reference sequence). Between the trimmed V and J ends, which lost 2 bases and 5 bases, there was a span of 4 bases. This CDR3 is 12 amino acids long. This chain's CDR3 is CASSFGTGELFF. The CDR3 coding sequence is TGTGCCAGCAGCTTTGGGACCGGGGAGCTGTTTTTT.

Judged by abundance, this clonotype is large. The genes are TRBV5-5 and TRBJ1-1, with TRBD1 identical over 9 bases. CDR3 size: 17 residues. Germline loops: CDR1 SGHKS, CDR2 YYEKEE (reference sequence). V lost 4 bases to trimming and J lost 8 bases; unmatched junction nucleotides: 18. As DNA, the CDR3 is TGTGCCAGCAGCCACGGAACCGGGACAGGGAAGTCGACGGAAGCTTTCTTT. Translation gives CASSHGTGTGKSTEAFF.

This clonotype is classed as large (0.1 to 1%). The V call is TRBV5-4, the J call TRBJ2-2; the D is unclear. From germline, CDR1 is SGHNT and CDR2 YYREEE (reference sequence). The CDR3 is made up of 12 amino acids. The V end lost 4 bases, the J end lost 4 bases, and 5 bases lay between the germline ends. CDR3 region: CASSETTGELFF. The CDR3 coding sequence is TGTGCCAGCAGCGAAACCACCGGGGAGCTGTTTTTT.

By sample fraction, this clonotype is large. The rearrangement links TRBV18 to TRBJ1-5, with D uncertain. The CDR3 is made up of 15 amino acids. The V and J ends lost 3 bases and 1 base respectively, with 10 bases between them. Looked up from germline, CDR1 is KGHSH and CDR2 is LQKENI. CDR3 amino acids: CASSPAKGSNQPQHF. CDR3 sequence (DNA): TGTGCCAGCTCACCGGCCAAAGGAAGCAATCAGCCCCAGCATTTT.

By sample fraction, this clonotype is large. The rearrangement links TRBV28 to TRBJ2-1; 7 bases align to TRBD2. The V segment lost 8 bases and the J segment 6 bases; nucleotides outside the gene matches: 7. CDR1 and CDR2 from the germline V gene are MDHEN and SYDVKM. This CDR3 has 13 amino acids. CDR3: CASAPGLPNEQFF. DNA for the CDR3: TGTGCCAGCGCACCGGGACTACCCAATGAGCAGTTCTTC. Full variable domain (missing parts from reference TRBV28 and TRBJ2-1): DVKVTQSSRYLVKRTGEKVFLECVQDMDHENMFWYRQDPGLGLRLIYFSYDVKMKEKGDIPEGYSVSREKKERFSLILESASTNQTSMYLCASAPGLPNEQFFGPGTRLTVL.

By share of the sample, this clonotype is medium-sized. The rearrangement links TRBV28 to TRBJ2-5; 9 nucleotides agree with TRBD2. The V gene's germline CDR1 is MDHEN and CDR2 SYDVKM. V gave up 6 bases and J gave up 7 bases; unmatched junction bases: 12. The CDR3 has 15 residues. Written as DNA, the CDR3 is TGTGCCAGCAGAGACCATAGCGGGGGCAGGGGGACCCAGTACTTC. Translating it yields CASRDHSGGRGTQYF.

This clonotype ranks as large (0.1 to 1%). The chain has TRBV24-1 and TRBJ2-1; D is uncertain. The CDR3 is 13 amino acids. V lost 3 bases to trimming and J lost 7 bases, with 9 bases between them. Germline loops: CDR1 KGHDR, CDR2 SFDVKD. CDR3 nucleotides: TGTGCCACCAGTGATCCAGGTCTAAATGAGCAGTTCTTC. Its translation: CATSDPGLNEQFF.

This clonotype is medium-sized by share. The chain employs TRBV7-6 and TRBJ2-7; 9 nucleotides agree with TRBD1. V was pared by 1 base and J by 6 bases, with 4 bases of the junction left unmatched. This CDR3 comprises 14 residues. In germline, CDR1 is SGHVS, CDR2 FNYEAQ. The DNA of the CDR3 is TGTGCCAGCAGCTTAGAGGACAGGGGTCGCGAGCAGTACTTC. Its translation is CASSLEDRGREQYF.

This clonotype is termed medium-sized (0.01 to 0.1%). This sequence joins TRBV14 and TRBJ2-2, with D perhaps TRBD2 (5 bases). The CDR3 is 13 amino acids. CDR1 is SGHDN and CDR2 is FVKESK in the germline V gene. Between the trimmed V and J ends, which lost 3 bases and 5 bases, there was a span of 7 bases. Here the CDR3 DNA reads TGTGCCAGCAGCCACGGCGGGACCGGGGAGCTGTTTTTT. As protein: CASSHGGTGELFF. The full variable domain, in which reference TRBV14 and TRBJ2-2 provide the parts outside the CDR3, is EAGVTQFPSHSVIEKGQTVTLRCDPISGHDNLYWYRRVMGKEIKFLLHFVKESKQDESGMPNNRFLAERTGGTYSTLKVQPAELEDSGVYFCASSHGGTGELFFGEGSRLTVL.

Relative to its sample, this clonotype is medium-sized (0.01 to 0.1%). This chain uses TRBV20-1 with TRBJ1-2, with D possibly TRBD1 on 6 matching bases. CDR1 is DFQATT and CDR2 is SNEGSKA in the germline V gene (reference sequence). V dropped 1 base and J dropped 3 bases, with 15 bases sitting between them. CDR3 size: 15 residues. The chain's CDR3 is CSARGPGQNHYGYTF. The CDR3 region has the DNA TGCAGTGCTAGAGGTCCAGGACAGAATCACTATGGCTACACCTTC.

In this sample, this clonotype is medium-sized. The genes are TRBV28 and TRBJ2-7, with D unclear. The germline V and J ends were trimmed by 6 bases and 1 base, with 7 bases remaining between them. This CDR3 is built from 12 residues. CDR1 and CDR2 (germline): MDHEN, SYDVKM. The DNA for the CDR3 is TGTGCCAGCAGCCCTGCGTCCTACGAGCAGTACTTC. Translation gives CASSPASYEQYF.

This clonotype qualifies as large. The chain combines TRBV2 with TRBJ2-7; D possibly corresponds to TRBD1 (6 bases). The CDR3 is 14 amino acids. Germline V lookup: CDR1 SNHLY, CDR2 FYNNEI. Trimming removed 4 bases from V and 0 bases from J, with 10 bases in between. For the CDR3, the DNA is TGTGCCAGCAGTGGACAGGAGAGCTCCTACGAGCAGTACTTC. This codes for CASSGQESSYEQYF.

This clonotype is large by share. The chain links TRBV12-3 or TRBV12-4 to TRBJ2-1; D remains ambiguous. The germline V and J ends were trimmed by 3 bases and 7 bases, with 4 bases remaining between them. The CDR3 has 11 amino acids. CDR3 in amino acids: CASSFINEQFF. The CDR3 nucleotides read TGTGCCAGCAGTTTCATAAATGAGCAGTTCTTC.

By proportion, this clonotype is large. This sequence joins TRBV2 and TRBJ2-2; TRBD2 agrees at 8 bases. Per germline, CDR1 SNHLY and CDR2 FYNNEI. Unmatched junction bases numbered 5, after V lost 8 bases and J lost 9 bases. The CDR3 sequence is 12 residues long. In DNA, the CDR3 is TGTGCCAGCGGGACTAGTTTGTGGGAGCTGTTTTTT. Amino acid sequence: CASGTSLWELFF.

This clonotype is judged large. V usage is TRBV25-1 and J usage is TRBJ2-1; D is ambiguous. Germline loops: CDR1 MGHDK, CDR2 SYGVNS. The CDR3 covers 12 residues. Trimming removed 8 bases from V and 10 bases from J, with 15 bases in between. The CDR3 region is CASRRLVDEQFF. CDR3 nucleotides: TGTGCCAGCCGAAGACTCGTAGACGAGCAGTTCTTC.

This clonotype is hyperexpanded within its sample. J is TRBJ2-3 and V is TRBV29-1, with D possibly matching TRBD2 (6 bases). In germline, CDR1 is SQVTM, CDR2 ANQGSEA. CDR3 length: 13 residues. The V gene lost 4 bases and the J gene lost 4 bases, with 12 bases spanning the gap. The CDR3 loop is CSVGRERSDTQYF. The CDR3 DNA sequence: TGCAGCGTTGGGAGGGAGAGGTCAGATACGCAGTATTTT.

This clonotype is labeled large. V is TRBV18 and J is TRBJ2-1; D perhaps matches TRBD2 (6 bases). The length of the CDR3 is 15 residues. Trimming took 3 bases from V and 4 from J, leaving 13 bases between them. Germline lookup yields CDR1 KGHSH and CDR2 LQKENI. As DNA, the CDR3 is TGTGCCAGCTCACCCTCCCGGGACTTTTACAATGAGCAGTTCTTC. Its protein is CASSPSRDFYNEQFF.

With regard to this clonotype: A single base separates this from a much larger clone, so it may be a read error. V usage is TRBV4-1 and J usage is TRBJ2-7, with TRBD1 matching over 8 bases. CDR1 and CDR2 (germline): MGHRA, YSYEKL. V was pared by 1 base and J by 6 bases, with 8 bases of the junction left unmatched. The CDR3 has 15 amino acids. The CDR3 protein is CASSQGQGKACEQYF. As DNA, the CDR3 is TGCGCCAGCAGCCAAGGACAGGGGAAGGCCTGCGAGCAGTACTTC.

This clonotype was recorded a few times. This may stem from a read error, because a much larger clone lies one nucleotide away. The gene calls are TRBV19 and TRBJ2-2; the D gene is possibly TRBD1 (6 bases). Germline loops: CDR1 LNHDA, CDR2 SQIVND (reference sequence). The CDR3 extends over 12 amino acids. V gave up 10 bases and J gave up 6 bases, with 12 bases separating them. Here the CDR3 DNA reads TGTGCCACTCAGGCAGGGGCCGGGGAGCTGTTTTTT. This encodes CATQAGAGELFF.

In its sample, this clonotype ranks as large (0.1 to 1%). The chain uses TRBV20-1 and TRBJ2-3; 10 nucleotides line up with TRBD2. The CDR3 length is 17 residues. With 6 bases clipped from V and 0 bases from J, the junction kept 12 bases outside the gene matches. The germline V gene has CDR1 DFQATT and CDR2 SNEGSKA (reference sequence). CDR3 DNA: TGCAGTGCGCTACTTAGCGGGAGGAGCCTTAGCACAGATACGCAGTATTTT. Amino acids: CSALLSGRSLSTDTQYF.

This clonotype was seen only a few times. V gene TRBV20-1 combines with J gene TRBJ2-1, with TRBD2 as a possible D gene (6 bases). The CDR3 runs 15 residues. The V and J ends lost 6 bases and 0 bases respectively, with 15 bases between them. Germline V gene lookup returns CDR1 DFQATT and CDR2 SNEGSKA (reference sequence). In DNA form, the CDR3 reads TGCAGTGCCACCGTCGACGGGAGCTCCTACAATGAGCAGTTCTTC. Translation: CSATVDGSSYNEQFF.

Sample share makes this clonotype large. The J gene is TRBJ1-3, the V gene TRBV7-3, with D unresolved. This CDR3 has 14 residues. The germline V gene has CDR1 SGHTA and CDR2 FQGTGA. V lost 5 bases and J lost 7, with 15 bases in between. CDR3 in DNA: TGTGCCAGCAGCGCGGGAGGCGATCCGAACACCATATATTTT. Encoded protein: CASSAGGDPNTIYF.

As regards this clonotype: This may stem from a read error, because a much larger clone lies one nucleotide away. This chain joins TRBV5-5 and TRBJ2-1, with TRBD1 identical over 7 bases. This CDR3 has 14 residues. From germline, CDR1 is SGHKS and CDR2 YYEKEE (reference sequence). The CDR3 DNA sequence: TGTGCCAGCAGGCGACAGGGAAACTACAATGAGCGGTTCTTC. Its translation: CASRRQGNYNERFF.

By share of the sample, this clonotype is medium-sized. The chain links TRBV19 to TRBJ1-1; 10 nucleotides match TRBD1. This CDR3 has 15 amino acids. Germline trimming cut 3 bases from V and 6 bases from J; bases unmatched to any gene: 7. Per the germline V gene, CDR1 is LNHDA and CDR2 is SQIVND (reference sequence). The CDR3 loop reads CASSIGGTGVAEAFF. The CDR3 coding sequence is TGTGCCAGTAGTATCGGGGGGACAGGGGTGGCTGAAGCTTTCTTT.

This clonotype is termed large. The chain couples TRBV11-3 to TRBJ2-6; D is undetermined. The germline V gene encodes CDR1 SGHNT and CDR2 YENEEA. CDR3 length equals 15 residues. V was pared by 4 bases and J by 2 bases, with 9 bases between. The CDR3 protein is CASSSLLAGANVLTF. The CDR3 nucleotides are TGTGCCAGCAGCTCACTCCTGGCTGGGGCCAACGTCCTGACTTTC.

Judged by abundance, this clonotype is medium-sized. The chain carries TRBV12-3 or TRBV12-4 and TRBJ2-1; D is ambiguous. V was clipped by 3 bases and J by 4 bases, with 4 bases between them. The length of the CDR3 is 12 residues. The CDR3 DNA reads as TGTGCCAGCAGTTTCTCGTACAATGAGCAGTTCTTC. It translates to CASSFSYNEQFF.